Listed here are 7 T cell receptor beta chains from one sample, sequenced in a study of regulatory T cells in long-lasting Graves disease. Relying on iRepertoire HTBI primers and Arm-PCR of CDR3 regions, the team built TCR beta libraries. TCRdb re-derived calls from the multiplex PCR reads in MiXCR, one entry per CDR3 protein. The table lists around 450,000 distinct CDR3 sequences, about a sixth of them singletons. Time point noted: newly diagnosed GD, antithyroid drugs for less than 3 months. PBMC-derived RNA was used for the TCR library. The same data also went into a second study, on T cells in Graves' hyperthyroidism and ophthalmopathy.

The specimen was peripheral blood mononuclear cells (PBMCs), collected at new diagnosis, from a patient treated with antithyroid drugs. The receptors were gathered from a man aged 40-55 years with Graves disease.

Here the CDR3 DNA reads TGTGCCAGCACCTTAGGGGACAGGGGGCCTCATGAGCAGTTCTTC. As protein: CASTLGDRGPHEQFF. The chain employs TRBV12-3 or TRBV12-4 and TRBJ2-1; 12 nucleotides line up with TRBD1. V lost 7 bases, J lost 8 bases, and 9 bases stayed unmatched. The CDR3 contains 15 residues.

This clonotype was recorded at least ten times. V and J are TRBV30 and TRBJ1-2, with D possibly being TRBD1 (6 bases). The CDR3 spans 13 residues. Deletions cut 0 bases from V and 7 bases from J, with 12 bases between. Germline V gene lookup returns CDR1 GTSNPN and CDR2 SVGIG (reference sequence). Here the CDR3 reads CAWSVQGVRGYTF. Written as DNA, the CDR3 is TGTGCCTGGAGTGTACAGGGTGTCCGTGGCTACACCTTC.

DNA for the CDR3: TGTGCCAGTAGTACTCCCAGCGGGAGGGGCACCTCCTACAATGAGCAGTTCTTC. Translated, it gives CASSTPSGRGTSYNEQFF. This rearrangement joins TRBV19 to TRBJ2-1; 10 nucleotides align to TRBD2. Unmatched junction bases numbered 9, after V lost 4 bases and J lost 0 bases. This CDR3 is 18 amino acids long. CDR1 is LNHDA, CDR2 SQIVND, per germline (reference sequence).

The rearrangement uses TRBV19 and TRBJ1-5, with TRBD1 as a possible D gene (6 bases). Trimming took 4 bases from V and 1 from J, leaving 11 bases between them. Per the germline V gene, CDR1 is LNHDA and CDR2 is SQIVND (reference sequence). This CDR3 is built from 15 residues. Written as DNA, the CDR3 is TGTGCCAGTAGTACTTACAGGGTCAGCAATCAGCCCCAGCATTTT. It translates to CASSTYRVSNQPQHF.

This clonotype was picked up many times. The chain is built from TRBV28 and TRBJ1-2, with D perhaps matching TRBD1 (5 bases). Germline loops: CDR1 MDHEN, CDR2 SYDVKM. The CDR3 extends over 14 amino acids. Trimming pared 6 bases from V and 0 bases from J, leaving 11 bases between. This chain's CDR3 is CASSLTGANYGYTF. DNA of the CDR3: TGTGCCAGCAGCTTAACGGGGGCTAACTATGGCTACACCTTC.

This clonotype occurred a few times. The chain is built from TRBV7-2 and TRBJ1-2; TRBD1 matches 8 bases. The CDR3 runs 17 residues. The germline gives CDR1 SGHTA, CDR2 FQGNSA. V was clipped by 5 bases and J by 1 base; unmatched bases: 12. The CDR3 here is CASSRLLTGANNYGYTF. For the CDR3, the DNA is TGTGCCAGCAGCCGCCTCTTGACAGGGGCCAATAACTATGGCTACACCTTC.

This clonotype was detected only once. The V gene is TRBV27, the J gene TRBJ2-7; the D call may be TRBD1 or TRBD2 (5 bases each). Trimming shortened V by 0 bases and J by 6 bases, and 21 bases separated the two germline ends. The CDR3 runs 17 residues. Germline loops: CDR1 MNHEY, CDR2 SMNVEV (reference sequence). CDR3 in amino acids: CASSLSLTAVRRGEQYF. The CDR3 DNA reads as TGTGCCAGCAGTTTATCCCTGACAGCGGTGAGACGGGGCGAGCAGTACTTC.